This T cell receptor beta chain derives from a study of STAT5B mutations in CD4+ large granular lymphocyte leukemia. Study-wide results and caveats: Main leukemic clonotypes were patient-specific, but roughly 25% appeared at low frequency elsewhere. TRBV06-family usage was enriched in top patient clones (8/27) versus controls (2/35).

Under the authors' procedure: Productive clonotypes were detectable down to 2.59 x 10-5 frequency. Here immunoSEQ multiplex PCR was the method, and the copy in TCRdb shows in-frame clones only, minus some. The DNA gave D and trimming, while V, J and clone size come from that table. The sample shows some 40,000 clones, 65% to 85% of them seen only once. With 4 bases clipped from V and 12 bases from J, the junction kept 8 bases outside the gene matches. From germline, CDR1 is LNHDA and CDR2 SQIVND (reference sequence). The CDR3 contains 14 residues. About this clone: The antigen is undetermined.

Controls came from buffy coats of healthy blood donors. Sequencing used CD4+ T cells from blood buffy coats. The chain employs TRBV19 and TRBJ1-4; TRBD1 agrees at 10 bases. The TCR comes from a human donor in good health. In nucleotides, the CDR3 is TGTGCCAGTAGTACATCCTTAGGACAGGGGGAACTGTTTTTT. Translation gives CASSTSLGQGELFF.